A single sample is the source of the 22 T cell receptor beta chains below, sequenced in a study of T cell responses to AZD1222 COVID-19 vaccine. Using immunoSEQ multiplex PCR, the repertoire was profiled, and TCRdb retains in-frame clones only, with some absent. The sample consists of more than 150,000 clones, about nine tenths of them appearing once. Sequences were derived from peripheral blood, sampled 28 days after the second AZD1222 dose. Receptors were obtained from an adult who received the AZD1222 COVID-19 vaccine.

This chain links TRBV19 with TRBJ2-1; 9 nucleotides align to TRBD2. With 6 bases clipped from V and 7 bases from J, the junction kept 19 bases outside the gene matches. Germline V gives CDR1 LNHDA, CDR2 SQIVND (reference sequence). The CDR3 covers 18 residues. This CDR3 is CASSAGTSKGGSLNEQFF. The CDR3 bases are TGTGCCAGTAGCGCCGGGACTAGCAAGGGGGGATCCCTAAATGAGCAGTTCTTC.

In DNA form, the CDR3 reads TGTGCCAGCAGCCTGACAGGATTAGGGGTTACGTCTGGCTACACCTTC. This gives the protein CASSLTGLGVTSGYTF. The rearrangement links TRBV11-2 to TRBJ1-2; tentatively, D is TRBD1 (6 bases). CDR3 length: 16 residues. The germline V gene has CDR1 SGHAT and CDR2 FQNNGV. The V end lost 5 bases, the J end lost 7 bases, and 23 bases lay between the germline ends. Drawing the rest from reference TRBV11-2 and TRBJ1-2, the complete variable domain is EAGVAQSPRYKIIEKRQSVAFWCNPISGHATLYWYQQILGQGPKLLIQFQNNGVVDDSQLPKDRFSAERLKGVDSTLKIQPAKLEDSAVYLCASSLTGLGVTSGYTFGSGTRLTVV.

The rearrangement joins TRBV29-1 to TRBJ2-1, with 8 bases aligning to TRBD1. J was trimmed by 8 bases and V by 3 bases; bases with no gene match: 3. The CDR3 spans 12 residues. CDR1 SQVTM and CDR2 ANQGSEA come from the germline V gene. This chain's CDR3 is CSVDRGLDEQFF. In nucleotides, the CDR3 is TGCAGCGTTGACAGGGGGCTGGATGAGCAGTTCTTC.

The gene calls are TRBV5-1 and TRBJ1-2; a possible D gene is TRBD1 (5 bases). CDR1 and CDR2 from the germline V gene are SGHRS and YFSETQ. The CDR3 is 14 amino acids. V lost 4 bases and J 6 bases, leaving 16 bases between the germline ends. Written as DNA, the CDR3 is TGCGCCAGCAGCACATTTGGGGGGGAAGATGGCTACACCTTC. Residues: CASSTFGGEDGYTF.

This chain uses TRBV6-1 with TRBJ1-4; unclear D gene. The V end lost 2 bases, the J end lost 8 bases, and 3 bases lay between the germline ends. The CDR3 covers 11 residues. Germline V CDR1 and CDR2: MNHNS, SASEGT. This CDR3 reads CASSEIEKLFF. DNA of the CDR3: TGTGCCAGCAGTGAAATCGAAAAACTGTTTTTT.

CDR3: CAWRILRQVNTEAFF. The CDR3 DNA sequence: TGTGCCTGGAGAATTTTAAGGCAGGTGAACACTGAAGCTTTCTTT. V is TRBV30 and J is TRBJ1-1; D ambiguous. This CDR3 is 15 amino acids long. Germline V gene data show CDR1 as GTSNPN and CDR2 as SVGIG (reference sequence). V was cut by 3 bases and J by 0 bases, with 14 bases left in between.

The V gene is TRBV28, the J gene TRBJ2-3, with 8 nucleotides matching TRBD1. Germline V gene sequence: CDR1 MDHEN, CDR2 SYDVKM. The trim removed 1 base at V and 0 bases at J, leaving 3 bases unmatched. The CDR3 sequence is 16 residues long. CDR3 sequence: CASSLLTGVSTDTQYF. CDR3 coding DNA: TGTGCCAGCAGTTTATTGACAGGGGTTAGCACAGATACGCAGTATTTT.

This chain joins TRBV5-1 and TRBJ2-1; 11 nucleotides match TRBD2. Germline-derived CDR1 and CDR2 are SGHRS and YFSETQ. The CDR3 covers 17 residues. Trimming at V came to 1 base and at J to 10 bases, leaving 13 bases not matched to a gene. The CDR3 DNA sequence: TGCGCCAGCAGCTTGTCCCCACTAGCGGGAGTTTCTGGCGAGCAGTTCTTC. Its protein product is CASSLSPLAGVSGEQFF.

The V call is TRBV19, the J call TRBJ1-3, with a possible D match to TRBD1 (5 bases). V was shortened by 6 bases and J by 0 bases, with 15 bases between the two germline ends. Germline V lookup: CDR1 LNHDA, CDR2 SQIVND (reference sequence). The CDR3 length is 16 residues. The CDR3 nucleotides read TGTGCCAGTAGCCTTTTTGCAGGGATCTCTGGAAACACCATATATTTT. This encodes CASSLFAGISGNTIYF. Full variable domain (outside the CDR3, taken from reference TRBV19 and TRBJ1-3): DGGITQSPKYLFRKEGQNVTLSCEQNLNHDAMYWYRQDPGQGLRLIYYSQIVNDFQKGDIAEGYSVSREKKESFPLTVTSAQKNPTAFYLCASSLFAGISGNTIYFGEGSWLTVV.

The CDR3 region is CASSLSASGLYNEQFF. CDR3 in DNA: TGTGCCAGCAGTTTATCGGCTAGCGGCTTATACAATGAGCAGTTCTTC. V usage is TRBV27 and J usage is TRBJ2-1, with 7 bases lining up with TRBD2. Germline V gene data show CDR1 as MNHEY and CDR2 as SMNVEV (reference sequence). This CDR3 has 16 amino acids. The trim removed 0 bases at V and 4 bases at J, leaving 6 bases unmatched.

The rearrangement uses TRBV19 and TRBJ2-7, with D perhaps matching TRBD1 (6 bases). Germline V gene data show CDR1 as LNHDA and CDR2 as SQIVND (reference sequence). The CDR3 loop spans 15 amino acids. V lost 5 bases and J lost 6, with 20 bases in between. CDR3 in DNA: TGTGCCAGTAGTGCAACAGGGCCCGGAGGAGGCGAGCAGTACTTC. This codes for CASSATGPGGGEQYF.

This chain connects TRBV13 to TRBJ1-3; D is possibly TRBD1 (5 bases). V was trimmed by 1 base and J by 1 base, leaving 8 bases between them. This CDR3 comprises 15 residues. Germline loops: CDR1 PRHDT, CDR2 FYEKMQ (reference sequence). The CDR3 nucleotides read TGTGCCAGCAGCTTAGAGGGGAATTCTGGAAACACCATATATTTT. Translating gives CASSLEGNSGNTIYF.

The genes are TRBV23-1 and TRBJ1-6, with a tentative D call TRBD1 (5 bases). TRBV23-1 is filed as an ORF, its function uncertain. CDR3 size: 17 residues. The ends were cut back, 2 bases at V and 10 bases at J, with 21 bases in the middle. The CDR3 reads CASSQAPRQYGRSPLHF. The CDR3, as DNA: TGCGCCAGCAGTCAAGCCCCACGACAGTATGGGAGGTCACCCCTCCACTTT.

This sequence joins TRBV2 and TRBJ1-2; 9 bases fit TRBD1. CDR3 length equals 12 residues. After removal of 8 bases from V and 8 bases from J, the junction contained 6 bases not matched to a gene. CDR1 and CDR2 from the germline V gene are SNHLY and FYNNEI. The CDR3 protein is CASVGTGNGYTF. The CDR3 DNA reads as TGTGCCAGCGTAGGGACAGGGAACGGCTACACCTTC.

There are a few counts of this clone. The gene calls are TRBV6-5 and TRBJ1-1; 7 bases are shared with TRBD1. V was clipped by 4 bases and J by 4 bases; unmatched bases: 9. Germline assignment: CDR1 MNHEY and CDR2 SVGAGI. The CDR3 runs 15 residues. The DNA of the CDR3 is TGTGCCAGCAGTTCCCCGACAGGGAGGGTCACTGAAGCTTTCTTT. Amino acid sequence: CASSSPTGRVTEAFF.

The rearrangement uses TRBV21-1 and TRBJ2-3; TRBD2 is the table's D call, not checked against the DNA. TRBV21-1 is tagged as a pseudogene. CDR3 length equals 23 residues. The CDR3 bases are TGTGCCAGCAGCAAAAGGGTGGGGACTAGCGGGAGGGCCCCGAGAGTTGGTGCAGATACGCAGTATTTT. Protein: CASSKRVGTSGRAPRVGADTQYF.

The chain links TRBV19 to TRBJ1-2; 11 bases are shared with TRBD1. In germline, CDR1 is LNHDA, CDR2 SQIVND (reference sequence). The CDR3 spans 16 residues. V lost 5 bases to trimming and J lost 0 bases; unmatched junction nucleotides: 5. The CDR3, as DNA: TGTGCCAGTAGTGCCCCGGGACAGGGGGCTAACTATGGCTACACCTTC. As protein: CASSAPGQGANYGYTF.

The rearrangement uses TRBV2 and TRBJ1-6; no firm D call. Germline CDR1 is SNHLY and CDR2 is FYNNEI. The CDR3 has 17 residues. Trimming took 6 bases from V and 5 from J, leaving 20 bases between them. The CDR3: CASSPGPYPQDNSPLHF. CDR3 sequence (DNA): TGTGCCAGCAGCCCCGGACCGTATCCGCAAGATAATTCACCCCTCCACTTT.

The gene calls are TRBV18 and TRBJ1-6, with 9 bases identical to TRBD1. The V gene's germline CDR1 is KGHSH and CDR2 LQKENI. The CDR3 has 14 residues. V shed 3 bases and J 10 bases; nucleotides not matched to a gene: 4. The CDR3 region is CASSPGQGISPLHF. CDR3 coding DNA: TGTGCCAGCTCACCGGGACAGGGAATCTCACCCCTCCACTTT.

This chain links TRBV2 with TRBJ2-7; 9 bases agree with TRBD2. The V gene end was trimmed by 1 base and the J gene end by 6 bases; junction bases not matched to a gene: 7. Germline CDR1 SNHLY, CDR2 FYNNEI. The CDR3 is 15 residues long. As DNA, the CDR3 is TGTGCCAGCAGTGAAGGGCTAGCGGGATTCAGCGAGCAGTACTTC. Translating it yields CASSEGLAGFSEQYF.

J is TRBJ1-5 and V is TRBV12-3 or TRBV12-4; a weak D match, TRBD1 (5 bases). This CDR3 comprises 13 residues. With 8 bases removed from V and 6 bases from J, the gap between germline ends came to 14 bases. CDR3 region: CASGGGNPQPQHF. The DNA of the CDR3 is TGTGCCAGCGGCGGGGGGAATCCTCAGCCCCAGCATTTT.

The V and J genes are TRBV2 and TRBJ1-2; D is possibly TRBD1 (6 bases). V gave up 5 bases and J gave up 6 bases, with 19 bases separating them. The CDR3 runs to 15 residues. Germline lookup yields CDR1 SNHLY and CDR2 FYNNEI. Written as DNA, the CDR3 is TGTGCCAGCAGTATATCTACAGGGAGAAAAAATGGCTACACCTTC. It yields the protein CASSISTGRKNGYTF.